This T cell receptor beta chain was sequenced in a study of blood T cell repertoires in COVID-19. Looking at the study overall: The study drew acute and convalescent COVID-19 samples from the United States, Italy and Spain.

This CDR3 contains 14 residues. In germline, CDR1 is KGHDR, CDR2 SFDVKD. V was pared by 7 bases and J by 8 bases, with 17 bases between. Assay: immunoSEQ multiplex PCR; the TCRdb copy retains only in-frame clones and omits some. Of approximately 150,000 clones listed, around 83% are singletons. This sequence joins TRBV24-1 and TRBJ2-4; tentative D call: TRBD1 (5 bases). This sequence was found in a woman in her 70s who had recovered from COVID-19. Material: peripheral blood. CDR3 sequence reads: CATSPTGALDIQYF. The CDR3 nucleotides are TGTGCCACCAGCCCTACTGGGGCGCTCGACATTCAGTACTTC.